Each of the 27 T cell receptor beta chains below was sequenced from the same sample in a study of T-cell memory formation after mild COVID-19. TCRdb itself ran the 5' RACE reads through MiXCR, one entry per CDR3 protein. Found here are 150,000 to 200,000 distinct CDR3 sequences, approximately 15% of them singletons; the top ten hold about 14%. The sequenced sample consisted of PBMCs or a T cell subset sorted from them (not recorded which). Every receptor here comes from an adult woman who had mild COVID-19 (a few samples of this study predate the infection). Cell type and time point are not known.

CDR3 sequence: CSASRTGVKSYEQYF. In DNA, the CDR3 is TGCAGTGCTTCACGGACAGGGGTCAAATCCTACGAGCAGTACTTC. This rearrangement joins TRBV20-1 to TRBJ2-7; the match to TRBD1 covers 9 bases. Trimming at V came to 5 bases and at J to 1 base, leaving 9 bases not matched to a gene. The CDR3 has 15 amino acids. The germline gives CDR1 DFQATT, CDR2 SNEGSKA (reference sequence).

J is TRBJ2-3 and V is TRBV7-2; D is uncertain. The ends were cut back, 1 base at V and 6 bases at J, with 14 bases in the middle. The CDR3 has 15 residues. Per germline, CDR1 SGHTA and CDR2 FQGNSA. CDR3 sequence (DNA): TGTGCCAGCAGCTTAGTATGGCTGCCAGCCGATACGCAGTATTTT. This gives the protein CASSLVWLPADTQYF. The full variable domain, its missing parts supplied by reference TRBV7-2 and TRBJ2-3, is GAGVSQSPSNKVTEKGKDVELRCDPISGHTALYWYRQSLGQGLEFLIYFQGNSAPDKSGLPSDRFSAERTGGSVSTLTIQRTQQEDSAVYLCASSLVWLPADTQYFGPGTRLTVL.

This clonotype occurred a few times. The chain recombines TRBV7-2 with TRBJ2-5, with D possibly being TRBD1 or TRBD2 (5 bases each). Trimming took 9 bases from V and 2 from J, leaving 22 bases between them. CDR3 length: 16 residues. Per germline, CDR1 SGHTA and CDR2 FQGNSA. CDR3 nucleotide sequence: TGTGCCAGTGGGACGGCGGACTTCTGGGGGCAAGAGACCCAGTACTTC. Encoded protein: CASGTADFWGQETQYF.

The chain carries TRBV18 and TRBJ2-5; 7 bases are a match to TRBD2. V dropped 8 bases and J dropped 1; count of bases not matched to a gene: 10. CDR3 length: 15 residues. Germline V gene lookup returns CDR1 KGHSH and CDR2 LQKENI. CDR3 sequence (DNA): TGTGCCAGCCGATTCCCGGGAGGCCTCCAAGAGACCCAGTACTTC. It is translated as CASRFPGGLQETQYF.

This clonotype was counted a few times. J is TRBJ2-7 and V is TRBV29-1; D may be TRBD1 or TRBD2 (5 bases each). Germline V lookup: CDR1 SQVTM, CDR2 ANQGSEA. The CDR3 length is 13 residues. V lost 5 bases to trimming and J lost 5 bases, with 16 bases between them. The CDR3 DNA sequence: TGCAGCGTTCTCCTGGGCAGGGACCACGAGCAGTACTTC. It translates to CSVLLGRDHEQYF.

This clonotype was found a few times. The CDR3 DNA follows: TGTGCCAGCAGTCCGTCGCTAGGACAGTTAAGCTACGAGCAGTACTTC. This codes for CASSPSLGQLSYEQYF. This chain links TRBV6-5 with TRBJ2-7, with D perhaps matching TRBD1 (6 bases). Looked up from germline, CDR1 is MNHEY and CDR2 is SVGAGI. The CDR3 length is 16 residues. The ends were cut back, 5 bases at V and 3 bases at J, with 20 bases in the middle.

The V gene is TRBV12-3 or TRBV12-4, the J gene TRBJ2-7; no clear D gene. The V gene lost 5 bases and the J gene lost 2 bases, with 13 bases spanning the gap. This CDR3 region has 14 residues. The DNA of the CDR3 is TGTGCCAGCAGTCTGCCGACGGCCCCCTACGAGCAGTACTTC. Translated, it gives CASSLPTAPYEQYF.

This clonotype has only a few counts. The chain joins TRBV28 to TRBJ1-3, with D tentatively TRBD1 (6 bases). The length of the CDR3 is 18 residues. CDR1 is MDHEN and CDR2 is SYDVKM in the germline V gene. V dropped 1 base and J dropped 3 bases, with 19 bases sitting between them. The CDR3: CASSLSTGLGSLGNTIYF. DNA of the CDR3: TGTGCCAGCAGTTTATCCACAGGGCTAGGTTCACTTGGAAACACCATATATTTT.

V usage is TRBV12-3 or TRBV12-4 and J usage is TRBJ2-2; 7 bases align to TRBD1. The ends lost 1 base at V and 6 bases at J; junction bases unmatched: 11. The CDR3 extends over 17 amino acids. The CDR3 loop reads CASSLGDRVRGSGELFF. In DNA, the CDR3 is TGTGCCAGCAGTTTAGGTGACAGGGTACGAGGGTCCGGGGAGCTGTTTTTT.

This clonotype has just a few counts. The V gene is TRBV12-3 or TRBV12-4, the J gene TRBJ1-1; 8 bases are shared with TRBD1. Trimming at V came to 6 bases and at J to 5 bases, leaving 5 bases not matched to a gene. This CDR3 region has 13 residues. CDR3 residues: CASRQQGGTEAFF. DNA of the CDR3: TGTGCCAGCAGGCAACAGGGGGGAACTGAAGCTTTCTTT.

V gene TRBV7-2 combines with J gene TRBJ2-2, with unresolved D. The V and J ends lost 5 bases and 5 bases respectively, with 9 bases between them. The CDR3 loop spans 13 amino acids. In germline, CDR1 is SGHTA, CDR2 FQGNSA. The CDR3 region has the DNA TGTGCCAGCAGCCACGACTTTACCGGGGAGCTGTTTTTT. Translated, it gives CASSHDFTGELFF. The full variable domain, its missing parts supplied by reference TRBV7-2 and TRBJ2-2, is GAGVSQSPSNKVTEKGKDVELRCDPISGHTALYWYRQSLGQGLEFLIYFQGNSAPDKSGLPSDRFSAERTGGSVSTLTIQRTQQEDSAVYLCASSHDFTGELFFGEGSRLTVL.

On this clonotype itself: A clone one base away is much larger, so this may be a read error. The rearrangement uses TRBV5-1 and TRBJ2-5, with D maybe TRBD2 (5 bases). CDR1 and CDR2 from the germline V gene are SGHRS and YFSETQ. V shed 4 bases and J shed 5 bases, with 12 bases lying between them. The length of the CDR3 is 13 residues. The CDR3 bases are TGCGCCAGCAGCCTCGATCCGGGGGAGACCCAGTACTTC. This sequence encodes CASSLDPGETQYF.

The J gene is TRBJ2-5, the V gene TRBV5-1; D is undetermined. The CDR3 covers 15 residues. With 4 bases removed from V and 5 bases from J, the gap between germline ends came to 18 bases. CDR1 is SGHRS, CDR2 YFSETQ, per germline. Here the CDR3 reads CASSTLVAPGETQYF. The CDR3 DNA reads as TGCGCCAGCAGCACCCTCGTGGCCCCCGGGGAGACCCAGTACTTC.

This clonotype was seen repeatedly, ten times or more. The chain joins TRBV21-1 to TRBJ2-7; the table names TRBD2, a call not compared with the DNA. TRBV21-1 has pseudogene status. This CDR3 spans 20 amino acids. CDR3 loop: CASSKEATRPVSGTTYEQYF. For the CDR3, the DNA is TGTGCCAGCAGCAAAGAGGCGACACGGCCCGTTAGCGGCACCACCTACGAGCAGTACTTC.

This clonotype was recorded a few times. This chain joins TRBV7-8 and TRBJ2-7; 12 nucleotides agree with TRBD2. Germline CDR1 is SGHVS and CDR2 is FQNEAQ. The CDR3 extends over 15 amino acids. V was clipped by 5 bases and J by 3 bases; unmatched bases: 5. In DNA form, the CDR3 reads TGTGCCAGCAGCCCCCTAGCGGGAGGGCTCTACGAGCAGTACTTC. It specifies CASSPLAGGLYEQYF.

This clonotype was detected only a few times. The chain employs TRBV11-3 and TRBJ2-3; D may be TRBD1 or TRBD2 (6 bases each). Germline V lookup: CDR1 SGHNT, CDR2 YENEEA. This CDR3 comprises 12 residues. Trimming took 6 bases from V and 5 from J, leaving 9 bases between them. The CDR3 region has the DNA TGTGCCAGCAGAGGAGGGGGAGATACGCAGTATTTT. Encoded protein: CASRGGGDTQYF.

This chain uses TRBV30 with TRBJ1-1; no clear D. Germline V CDR1 and CDR2: GTSNPN, SVGIG (reference sequence). V gave up 6 bases and J gave up 5 bases, with 10 bases separating them. The length of the CDR3 is 11 residues. Here the CDR3 reads CACDGKTEAFF. The CDR3 DNA follows: TGTGCCTGCGATGGGAAAACTGAAGCTTTCTTT.

The gene calls are TRBV7-9 and TRBJ2-4; 7 nucleotides align to TRBD2. V shed 5 bases and J 3 bases; nucleotides not matched to a gene: 10. Looked up from germline, CDR1 is SEHNR and CDR2 is FQNEAQ (reference sequence). The CDR3 length is 16 residues. CDR3 protein: CASSIGEGYGKNIQYF. As DNA, the CDR3 is TGTGCCAGCAGCATAGGGGAGGGCTACGGCAAAAACATTCAGTACTTC.

This clonotype was counted between two and nine times. The chain joins TRBV27 to TRBJ2-7, with a weak D call TRBD2 (6 bases). Trimming shortened V by 5 bases and J by 5 bases, and 13 bases separated the two germline ends. Germline CDR1 is MNHEY and CDR2 is SMNVEV (reference sequence). The CDR3 spans 13 residues. The CDR3 loop reads CASSAPGRNEQYF. The CDR3 DNA follows: TGTGCCAGCAGTGCCCCAGGGAGGAACGAGCAGTACTTC.

The V gene is TRBV11-2, the J gene TRBJ2-5; 8 bases fit TRBD2. J lost 5 bases, V lost 3 bases, and 8 bases had no gene match. The V gene's germline CDR1 is SGHAT and CDR2 FQNNGV. CDR3 size: 15 residues. In DNA form, the CDR3 reads TGTGCCAGCAGCTTTAAAGCGGGAGCCTTGGAGACCCAGTACTTC. Translating gives CASSFKAGALETQYF.

This clonotype was recorded a few times. The rearrangement joins TRBV3-1 to TRBJ2-1; D is tentatively TRBD1 or TRBD2 (5 bases each). V lost 6 bases and J 10 bases, leaving 10 bases between the germline ends. The CDR3 is made up of 11 amino acids. Germline V gives CDR1 LGHDT, CDR2 YNNKEL (reference sequence). The CDR3 DNA reads as TGTGCCAGCAGTGGTGAGGGGGAGCAGTTCTTC. This codes for CASSGEGEQFF.

This chain uses TRBV19 with TRBJ1-1; tentatively, D is TRBD1 (6 bases). The ends were cut back, 7 bases at V and 3 bases at J, with 9 bases in the middle. This CDR3 is 12 amino acids long. Germline V lookup: CDR1 LNHDA, CDR2 SQIVND (reference sequence). The CDR3 spells CASMRGYTEAFF. The DNA for the CDR3 is TGTGCCAGTATGAGGGGGTACACTGAAGCTTTCTTT.

This chain uses TRBV12-3 or TRBV12-4 with TRBJ1-1; D ambiguous. Trimming took 2 bases from V and 0 from J, leaving 16 bases between them. There are 17 residues in the CDR3. CDR3 protein: CASSLIGVLGMNTEAFF. CDR3 nucleotide sequence: TGTGCCAGCAGTTTAATCGGGGTATTGGGGATGAACACTGAAGCTTTCTTT.

This clonotype occurred a few times. The chain combines TRBV2 with TRBJ2-4; TRBD2 is a possible D gene (5 bases). V was cut by 5 bases and J by 0 bases, with 17 bases left in between. Per germline, CDR1 SNHLY and CDR2 FYNNEI. The CDR3 has 17 amino acids. The CDR3 here is CASSSREGPLAKNIQYF. The CDR3 nucleotides read TGTGCCAGCAGTTCGAGAGAGGGTCCCCTAGCCAAAAACATTCAGTACTTC.

The genes are TRBV5-1 and TRBJ1-2; no firm D call. Trimming removed 0 bases at V and 8 bases at J, with 17 bases between. This CDR3 region has 15 residues. Germline lookup yields CDR1 SGHRS and CDR2 YFSETQ. The CDR3 bases are TGCGCCAGCAGCTTGGACCGGGGAAGGGATAGGGGCTACACCTTC. Its protein product is CASSLDRGRDRGYTF.

V is TRBV4-3 and J is TRBJ2-3; D is perhaps TRBD2 (5 bases). The V end lost 1 base, the J end lost 3 bases, and 5 bases lay between the germline ends. CDR1 LGHNA and CDR2 YSLEER come from the germline V gene. This CDR3 spans 13 amino acids. CDR3 sequence reads: CASSQGLTDTQYF. DNA for the CDR3: TGCGCCAGCAGCCAAGGACTAACAGATACGCAGTATTTT.

In this sample, this clonotype turned up a few times. The V and J genes are TRBV12-3 or TRBV12-4 and TRBJ2-5; no reliable D call. V was clipped by 4 bases and J by 5 bases, with 11 bases between them. The CDR3 covers 13 residues. CDR3 amino acids: CASSSTVEETQYF. For the CDR3, the DNA is TGTGCCAGCAGTTCCACGGTTGAGGAGACCCAGTACTTC.